The sequence of this T cell receptor (beta chain) was determined in a study of blood T cell repertoires in COVID-19. Study context: Samples came from the United States, Italy and Spain, spanning acute and convalescent COVID-19. T cells, B-cell-depleted T cells, or PBMCs provided the cDNA or gDNA that served as material.

This clone was recorded a few times. Original analysis: Amplifying reference gene primers gave estimates of nucleated cell counts. Generated by immunoSEQ multiplex PCR, the TCRdb table keeps only in-frame clones and is missing some. V, J and clone size reflect that table, while D and trimming were determined from the DNA. The table lists 130,000 or so clones, 80% to 90% of them singletons, with roughly 1.4% in the top ten. In germline, CDR1 is KGHSH, CDR2 LQKENI. The CDR3 contains 11 residues. V dropped 3 bases and J dropped 14 bases, with 13 bases sitting between them. This clonotype was sampled from an older woman with acute or convalescent COVID-19. V usage is TRBV18 and J usage is TRBJ2-5, with a tentative D call TRBD2 (6 bases). Source material: peripheral blood. DNA of the CDR3: TGTGCCAGCTCACCCGGGACTCATATCTACTTC. Amino acids: CASSPGTHIYF.